The T cell receptor (beta chain) described here comes from a study of T cell repertoires in cytomegalovirus infection. This CDR3 has 15 amino acids. Germline CDR1 is ENHRY and CDR2 is SYGVKD. With V trimmed by 8 bases and J by 5 bases, 10 bases remained unmatched. One entry per CDR3 protein results from TCRdb running MiXCR on the reads. In the table there are about 83,000 distinct CDR3 sequences, 20% to 30% of which are singletons. A word on this clonotype: What it binds is not known.

The TCR sequence derives from a human donor in good health (CMV status not recorded). Some clones in this sample may be carry-over from other donors' samples. This specimen was CD8+ T cells from cultured PBMCs, taken from culture after CMV antigen stimulation. V usage is TRBV10-3 and J usage is TRBJ2-1, with 9 positions matching TRBD2. As DNA, the CDR3 is TGTGCCATCGAAAGTGCTAGCGGGACTCACAATGAGCAGTTCTTC. Translation gives CAIESASGTHNEQFF.